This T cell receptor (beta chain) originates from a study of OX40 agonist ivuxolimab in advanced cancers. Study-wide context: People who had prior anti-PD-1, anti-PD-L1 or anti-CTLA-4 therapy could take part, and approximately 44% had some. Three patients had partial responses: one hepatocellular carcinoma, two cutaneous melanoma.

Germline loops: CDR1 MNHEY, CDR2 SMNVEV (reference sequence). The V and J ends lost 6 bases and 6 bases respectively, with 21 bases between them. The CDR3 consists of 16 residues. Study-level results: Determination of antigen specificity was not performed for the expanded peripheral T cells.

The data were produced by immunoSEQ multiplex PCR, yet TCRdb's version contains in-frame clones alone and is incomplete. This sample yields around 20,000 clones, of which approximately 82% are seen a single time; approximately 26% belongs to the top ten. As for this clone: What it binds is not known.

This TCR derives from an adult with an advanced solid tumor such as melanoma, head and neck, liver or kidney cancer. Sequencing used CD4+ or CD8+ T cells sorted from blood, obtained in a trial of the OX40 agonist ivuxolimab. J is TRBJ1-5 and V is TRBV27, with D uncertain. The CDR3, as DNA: TGTGCCAGCAGCCTCCTATATGAAGTTAACAGTCAGCCCCAGCATTTT. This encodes CASSLLYEVNSQPQHF.